This TCR beta chain was recovered during a study of blood T cell repertoires in COVID-19. As for the study in general: Sources were T cells, B-cell-depleted T cells, or PBMCs; the material itself was cDNA or gDNA.

Here immunoSEQ multiplex PCR was the method, and the copy in TCRdb shows in-frame clones only, minus some. The table includes approximately 200,000 clones, 70% to 85% detected once. V lost 8 bases and J lost 14; bases outside the gene matches: 9. CDR1 is WSHSY, CDR2 SAAADI, per germline. This CDR3 has 14 amino acids. The sequenced material came from PBMCs or T cells enriched from blood (not recorded which). The J gene is TRBJ2-1, the V gene TRBV10-2; 16 bases are shared with TRBD2. The receptor was derived from a woman in her forties with acute COVID-19. The DNA of the CDR3 is TGCGCCAGCCACCTAGGGACTAGCGGGGGGGTTGAGTTCTTC. Its protein is CASHLGTSGGVEFF.